These 10 T cell receptor beta chains were sequenced from one sample in a study of shared clonotypes between healthy human individuals. Using immunoSEQ multiplex PCR, the repertoire was profiled, and TCRdb retains in-frame clones only, with some absent. The repertoire holds about 2,100,000 clones, with approximately 94% as singletons. Terminally differentiated effector memory CD45RA+ cells were excluded from the naive CD8 cells, which were CD45RO-negative and positively selected for CCR7. Sequenced sample: naive CD8+ T cells from PBMCs. The receptors were gathered from a man aged 18 to 35 in good health. Some clones in this sample may be carry-over from other donors' samples.

Only one count was recorded for this clone. The chain carries TRBV27 and TRBJ1-2; D gene ambiguous. The V gene's germline CDR1 is MNHEY and CDR2 SMNVEV (reference sequence). This CDR3 contains 13 residues. V dropped 2 bases and J dropped 3 bases, with 7 bases sitting between them. Here the CDR3 DNA reads TGTGCCAGCAGTTTAGGGGTCGACTATGGCTACACCTTC. Its protein product is CASSLGVDYGYTF.

The gene calls are TRBV5-6 and TRBJ2-7; D perhaps matches TRBD1 (5 bases). The V and J ends lost 1 base and 4 bases respectively, with 18 bases between them. CDR3 length: 16 residues. Germline assignment: CDR1 SGHDT and CDR2 YYEEEE. CDR3 DNA sequence: TGTGCCAGCAGCTTGAAATCCCCAGGGATCCTTTACGAGCAGTACTTC. Its translation: CASSLKSPGILYEQYF.

The count of this clone is one. The chain joins TRBV11-3 to TRBJ2-3; 7 bases match TRBD1. The V segment lost 1 base and the J segment 1 base; nucleotides outside the gene matches: 2. CDR3 length: 15 residues. CDR1 and CDR2 from the germline V gene are SGHNT and YENEEA. CDR3 sequence: CASSLVTGGTDTQYF. The CDR3 nucleotides read TGTGCCAGCAGCTTAGTAACAGGGGGCACAGATACGCAGTATTTT.

This chain connects TRBV7-9 to TRBJ2-1; D perhaps matches TRBD1 (6 bases). Deletions cut 5 bases from V and 10 bases from J, with 9 bases between. This CDR3 region has 11 residues. Germline V lookup: CDR1 SEHNR, CDR2 FQNEAQ (reference sequence). CDR3 DNA sequence: TGTGCCAGCAGCACAGGGTTAGAGCAGTTCTTC. It encodes CASSTGLEQFF.

The J gene is TRBJ1-5, the V gene TRBV6-1, with 7 positions matching TRBD1. V was clipped by 6 bases and J by 0 bases; unmatched bases: 5. CDR1 and CDR2 from the germline V gene are MNHNS and SASEGT. CDR3 length: 15 amino acids. This chain's CDR3 is CASSFRGDSNQPQHF. DNA of the CDR3: TGTGCCAGCAGCTTCAGGGGGGATAGCAATCAGCCCCAGCATTTT.

V is TRBV12-5 and J is TRBJ2-7, with D possibly TRBD1 on 7 matching bases. Per germline, CDR1 LGHNT and CDR2 FRNRAP. The CDR3 extends over 16 amino acids. V lost 0 bases and J lost 3, with 15 bases in between. The CDR3 here is CASGLVQEGAIYEQYF. Written as DNA, the CDR3 is TGTGCTAGTGGTTTGGTACAGGAGGGGGCGATCTACGAGCAGTACTTC. The full variable domain, in which reference TRBV12-5 and TRBJ2-7 provide the parts outside the CDR3, is DARVTQTPRHKVTEMGQEVTMRCQPILGHNTVFWYRQTMMQGLELLAYFRNRAPLDDSGMPKDRFSAEMPDATLATLKIQPSEPRDSAVYFCASGLVQEGAIYEQYFGPGTRLTVT.

A few counts support this clone. This chain connects TRBV7-9 to TRBJ2-1; tentative D call: TRBD2 (6 bases). The CDR3 is 15 residues long. With 1 base removed from V and 7 bases from J, the gap between germline ends came to 14 bases. Germline CDR1 reads SEHNR; CDR2 reads FQNEAQ (reference sequence). As DNA, the CDR3 is TGTGCCAGCAGCTTAGTAGGGGTTGGAGGGAATGAGCAGTTCTTC. Protein: CASSLVGVGGNEQFF.

The rearrangement uses TRBV7-6 and TRBJ2-1; D gene ambiguous. The V gene's germline CDR1 is SGHVS and CDR2 FNYEAQ. The ends were cut back, 5 bases at V and 12 bases at J, with 17 bases in the middle. The CDR3 covers 13 residues. The CDR3 here is CASSPTDLPRQFF. The CDR3 coding sequence is TGTGCCAGCAGCCCGACCGACCTCCCGAGGCAGTTCTTC.

The chain recombines TRBV7-9 with TRBJ2-5; 7 bases are a match to TRBD2. The germline V gene has CDR1 SEHNR and CDR2 FQNEAQ (reference sequence). The CDR3 runs 15 residues. The trim removed 1 base at V and 5 bases at J, leaving 7 bases unmatched. The chain's CDR3 is CASSLGGRAWETQYF. The CDR3 region has the DNA TGTGCCAGCAGCTTAGGGGGGAGGGCGTGGGAGACCCAGTACTTC.

This chain uses TRBV5-6 with TRBJ2-7; D is perhaps TRBD2 (6 bases). Trimming removed 7 bases at V and 4 bases at J, with 18 bases between. From germline, CDR1 is SGHDT and CDR2 YYEEEE. The CDR3 is 14 residues long. The CDR3 coding sequence is TGTGCCAGCTATCAGGAGGGTGGGAGATACGAGCAGTACTTC. Translation: CASYQEGGRYEQYF.